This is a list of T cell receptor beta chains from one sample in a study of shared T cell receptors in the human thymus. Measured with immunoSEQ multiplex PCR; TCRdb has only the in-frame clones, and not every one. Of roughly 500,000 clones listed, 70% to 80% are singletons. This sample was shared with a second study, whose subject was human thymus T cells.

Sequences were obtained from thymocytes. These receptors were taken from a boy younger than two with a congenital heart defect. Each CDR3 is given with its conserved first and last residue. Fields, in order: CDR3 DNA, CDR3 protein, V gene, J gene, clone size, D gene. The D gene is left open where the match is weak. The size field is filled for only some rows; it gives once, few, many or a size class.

CDR3 DNA: TGTGCCAGCAGTTCTTTAGCGCCCCCTGGGGAGACCCAGTACTTC
CDR3 protein: CASSSLAPPGETQYF
V gene: TRBV27
J gene: TRBJ2-5
clone size: -
D gene: -

CDR3 DNA: TGTGCCAGCAGCTACCCCACTAGCGGGAGACGCGAGACCCAGTACTTC
CDR3 protein: CASSYPTSGRRETQYF
V gene: TRBV7-9
J gene: TRBJ2-5
clone size: -
D gene: TRBD2

CDR3 DNA: TGTGCCGCAACAGGGGTGGGTTCACCCCTCCACTTT
CDR3 protein: CAATGVGSPLHF
V gene: TRBV2
J gene: TRBJ1-6
clone size: -
D gene: TRBD1

CDR3 DNA: TGTGCCATCCGTCTGTCGGGACACCCTTCGAAGGGCGGGGAGCTGTTTTTT
CDR3 protein: CAIRLSGHPSKGGELFF
V gene: TRBV10-3
J gene: TRBJ2-2
clone size: -
D gene: -

CDR3 DNA: TGTGCCAGCAGTGAACCAGGGGGCCAGTATGGCTACACCTTC
CDR3 protein: CASSEPGGQYGYTF
V gene: TRBV6-1
J gene: TRBJ1-2
clone size: -
D gene: TRBD1

CDR3 DNA: TGTGCCAGCAGCTCCGGGACTACCAGAGGGAGCAATCAGCCCCAGCATTTT
CDR3 protein: CASSSGTTRGSNQPQHF
V gene: TRBV28
J gene: TRBJ1-5
clone size: -
D gene: -

CDR3 DNA: TGTGCCAGCAGCCATGGGACTAGCGGGAGGGATACGCAGTATTTT
CDR3 protein: CASSHGTSGRDTQYF
V gene: TRBV4-2
J gene: TRBJ2-3
clone size: -
D gene: TRBD2

CDR3 DNA: TGTGCCAGCAGCTTGGAGCCTCTCCCATGGACAGTTAGCAAAAACATTCAGTACTTC
CDR3 protein: CASSLEPLPWTVSKNIQYF
V gene: TRBV5-8
J gene: TRBJ2-4
clone size: -
D gene: -

CDR3 DNA: TGTGCCAGCAGTGAAGAGGAGGGGACAGGAGAGACCCAGTACTTC
CDR3 protein: CASSEEEGTGETQYF
V gene: TRBV6-1
J gene: TRBJ2-5
clone size: -
D gene: TRBD1

CDR3 DNA: TGTGCCAGCAGCCGCGGTGCTGGGGCCAACGTCCTGACTTTC
CDR3 protein: CASSRGAGANVLTF
V gene: TRBV4-2
J gene: TRBJ2-6
clone size: few
D gene: -

CDR3 DNA: TGTGCCACCCGCAACAGGGGGAACGAGCAGTACTTC
CDR3 protein: CATRNRGNEQYF
V gene: TRBV15
J gene: TRBJ2-7
clone size: -
D gene: TRBD1

CDR3 DNA: TGTGCCAGCAGTTCAACAGGTGTACAAGAGACCCAGTACTTC
CDR3 protein: CASSSTGVQETQYF
V gene: TRBV27
J gene: TRBJ2-5
clone size: -
D gene: -

CDR3 DNA: TGTGCCAGCAGCCACCCCAACAGGGACTCTGGAAACACCATATATTTT
CDR3 protein: CASSHPNRDSGNTIYF
V gene: TRBV6-6
J gene: TRBJ1-3
clone size: -
D gene: -

CDR3 DNA: TGTGCCAGCAGCCTGACCTCGACAGGGAGCGATCAGCCCCAGCATTTT
CDR3 protein: CASSLTSTGSDQPQHF
V gene: TRBV7-2
J gene: TRBJ1-5
clone size: -
D gene: TRBD1

CDR3 DNA: TGCAGCGGCCGGACTAGCGGCACCTACGAGCAGTACTTC
CDR3 protein: CSGRTSGTYEQYF
V gene: TRBV29-1
J gene: TRBJ2-7
clone size: -
D gene: TRBD2

CDR3 DNA: TGTGCCAGCAGTTTTGGCGGGATAACCTACAATGAGCAGTTCTTC
CDR3 protein: CASSFGGITYNEQFF
V gene: TRBV28
J gene: TRBJ2-1
clone size: -
D gene: -

CDR3 DNA: TGTGCCAGCAGCCCGGGGAGCGGTAGCTCCTACGAGCAGTACTTC
CDR3 protein: CASSPGSGSSYEQYF
V gene: TRBV7-2
J gene: TRBJ2-7
clone size: -
D gene: -

CDR3 DNA: TGTGCCAGCGGAAGCCAGGGGGGAAATGGGCCCCAGCATTTT
CDR3 protein: CASGSQGGNGPQHF
V gene: TRBV9
J gene: TRBJ1-5
clone size: -
D gene: TRBD1

CDR3 DNA: TGTGCCAGCAGTCCCTGGGCGGGGGGCTACACCTTC
CDR3 protein: CASSPWAGGYTF
V gene: TRBV7-4
J gene: TRBJ1-2
clone size: -
D gene: -

CDR3 DNA: TGTGCCAGCAGCCATAACGGGAGCTCCTACGAGCAGTACTTC
CDR3 protein: CASSHNGSSYEQYF
V gene: TRBV14
J gene: TRBJ2-7
clone size: -
D gene: -

CDR3 DNA: TGTGCCAGCAGCCCTAAGAGCGGGAGAGGGAACACCGGGGAGCTGTTTTTT
CDR3 protein: CASSPKSGRGNTGELFF
V gene: TRBV14
J gene: TRBJ2-2
clone size: -
D gene: TRBD2

CDR3 DNA: TGCAGCCCAGAGGGCCACTACGAGCAGTACTTC
CDR3 protein: CSPEGHYEQYF
V gene: TRBV20-1
J gene: TRBJ2-7
clone size: -
D gene: -

CDR3 DNA: TGTGCCAGCAGACAACACCGGGACTCCAGCACAGATACGCAGTATTTT
CDR3 protein: CASRQHRDSSTDTQYF
V gene: TRBV27
J gene: TRBJ2-3
clone size: few
D gene: -

CDR3 DNA: TGCGCCAGCAGCCTCGGGACTAGCGGGAGCCCCTCCTACGAGCAGTACTTC
CDR3 protein: CASSLGTSGSPSYEQYF
V gene: TRBV4-3
J gene: TRBJ2-7
clone size: -
D gene: TRBD2

CDR3 DNA: TGCAGCGCTAGACAGGGGGAGGACACTGAAGCTTTCTTT
CDR3 protein: CSARQGEDTEAFF
V gene: TRBV29-1
J gene: TRBJ1-1
clone size: few
D gene: TRBD1

CDR3 DNA: TGTGCCAGCAGCCCCCCGGGGGGGGAGGACACTGAAGCTTTCTTT
CDR3 protein: CASSPPGGEDTEAFF
V gene: TRBV5-5
J gene: TRBJ1-1
clone size: -
D gene: -

CDR3 DNA: TGTGCCAGCAGCGTAAGCCAGGGGGCGAATGAGCAGTTCTTC
CDR3 protein: CASSVSQGANEQFF
V gene: TRBV9
J gene: TRBJ2-1
clone size: once
D gene: TRBD1

CDR3 DNA: TGTGCCAGCAGTTACTCCCACAGGGGGGCTAACTATGGCTACACCTTC
CDR3 protein: CASSYSHRGANYGYTF
V gene: TRBV6-5
J gene: TRBJ1-2
clone size: -
D gene: TRBD1

CDR3 DNA: TGTGCCAGCAGCCCATCCGGACAGGGCAACTCCTACGAGCAGTACTTC
CDR3 protein: CASSPSGQGNSYEQYF
V gene: TRBV5-4
J gene: TRBJ2-7
clone size: -
D gene: TRBD1

CDR3 DNA: TGTGCCAGCAGCGAGGGGGCAGGAATCACAGATACGCAGTATTTT
CDR3 protein: CASSEGAGITDTQYF
V gene: TRBV9
J gene: TRBJ2-3
clone size: -
D gene: TRBD1

CDR3 DNA: TGTGCCAGCTCACCGCGGGACAGATGGGGGCTAGATACGCAGTATTTT
CDR3 protein: CASSPRDRWGLDTQYF
V gene: TRBV18
J gene: TRBJ2-3
clone size: -
D gene: -

CDR3 DNA: TGTGCCAGCAGTTACCCCCGACCAGCGGGGAACAATGAGCAGTTCTTC
CDR3 protein: CASSYPRPAGNNEQFF
V gene: TRBV6-5
J gene: TRBJ2-1
clone size: once
D gene: TRBD2

CDR3 DNA: TGTGCCAGCAGCGCTGGGGACAGGGGGCCCTACGAGCAGTACTTC
CDR3 protein: CASSAGDRGPYEQYF
V gene: TRBV7-9
J gene: TRBJ2-7
clone size: -
D gene: TRBD1

CDR3 DNA: TGTGCCAGCAGCCAAGATCACAGTAAGCGGGAGCAGTCCCAGTACTTC
CDR3 protein: CASSQDHSKREQSQYF
V gene: TRBV14
J gene: TRBJ2-5
clone size: -
D gene: TRBD2

CDR3 DNA: TGTGCCAGCAGCCTGGAGGTGAGGTGGGGCTTCTACAATGAGCAGTTCTTC
CDR3 protein: CASSLEVRWGFYNEQFF
V gene: TRBV5-4
J gene: TRBJ2-1
clone size: -
D gene: -

CDR3 DNA: TGTGCCAGTCAGGGACTAGCGGAAAATGAGCAGTTCTTC
CDR3 protein: CASQGLAENEQFF
V gene: TRBV19
J gene: TRBJ2-1
clone size: -
D gene: TRBD2

CDR3 DNA: TGTGCCAGCAGCCAAACCGGGACTAGCGGGAGTAAGAAAGATACGCAGTATTTT
CDR3 protein: CASSQTGTSGSKKDTQYF
V gene: TRBV28
J gene: TRBJ2-3
clone size: few
D gene: TRBD2

CDR3 DNA: TGTGCCAGCAGTCAGGGACTAGCGGGGTACAATGAGCAGTTCTTC
CDR3 protein: CASSQGLAGYNEQFF
V gene: TRBV6-6
J gene: TRBJ2-1
clone size: -
D gene: TRBD2

CDR3 DNA: TGTGCCAGCAGCAAAGCCTTATCGGTATCCTACGAGCAGTACTTC
CDR3 protein: CASSKALSVSYEQYF
V gene: TRBV21-1
J gene: TRBJ2-7
clone size: few
D gene: -

CDR3 DNA: TGTGCCAGCAGCGTTACAGGGAGCTCCTACAATGAGCAGTTCTTC
CDR3 protein: CASSVTGSSYNEQFF
V gene: TRBV7-2
J gene: TRBJ2-1
clone size: -
D gene: -

CDR3 DNA: TGTGCCAGCAGGTCAGGGTACTATACGCAGTATTTT
CDR3 protein: CASRSGYYTQYF
V gene: TRBV7-2
J gene: TRBJ2-3
clone size: -
D gene: -

CDR3 DNA: TGTGCTAGTGGTTTCTGGTCCCCCGGGACAGACACCTACGAGCAGTACTTC
CDR3 protein: CASGFWSPGTDTYEQYF
V gene: TRBV12-5
J gene: TRBJ2-7
clone size: few
D gene: TRBD1

CDR3 DNA: TGTGCCAGCAGCTTACATCGTCGGGACAGGGGTGAGCAGTTCTTC
CDR3 protein: CASSLHRRDRGEQFF
V gene: TRBV5-4
J gene: TRBJ2-1
clone size: -
D gene: TRBD1

CDR3 DNA: TGTGCCAGCAGCTTAGGCCAGGGACAGACGGATGGCTACACCTTC
CDR3 protein: CASSLGQGQTDGYTF
V gene: TRBV13
J gene: TRBJ1-2
clone size: -
D gene: TRBD1

CDR3 DNA: TGTGCCAGCAGCTTAGCGGGACTAGCTTCCGTCTCCTACGAGCAGTACTTC
CDR3 protein: CASSLAGLASVSYEQYF
V gene: TRBV7-6
J gene: TRBJ2-7
clone size: once
D gene: TRBD2

CDR3 DNA: TGCGCCACCGGTCGGGGGGCAGGTGAGCAGTTCTTC
CDR3 protein: CATGRGAGEQFF
V gene: TRBV5-1
J gene: TRBJ2-1
clone size: -
D gene: -

CDR3 DNA: TGTGCCAGCAGTGAAGATGGCAGGGTTCCGACCGGGGAGCTGTTTTTT
CDR3 protein: CASSEDGRVPTGELFF
V gene: TRBV25-1
J gene: TRBJ2-2
clone size: -
D gene: -

CDR3 DNA: TGTGCCACCAGCAGAGAACTAGCGGGAGTCTCCTACGAGCAGTACTTC
CDR3 protein: CATSRELAGVSYEQYF
V gene: TRBV15
J gene: TRBJ2-7
clone size: -
D gene: TRBD2

CDR3 DNA: TGTGCCAGCAGCCAAGGCCAGGGTGAGCAGTTCTTC
CDR3 protein: CASSQGQGEQFF
V gene: TRBV4-2
J gene: TRBJ2-1
clone size: -
D gene: -

CDR3 DNA: TGCGCCAGCAGCTTGGCTGGGACTAGCGGGAGGGGTGAGCAGTACTTC
CDR3 protein: CASSLAGTSGRGEQYF
V gene: TRBV5-1
J gene: TRBJ2-7
clone size: -
D gene: TRBD2

CDR3 DNA: TGTGCCAGCAGCCAGGGACTAGCGGGAGAGAATGAGCAGTTCTTC
CDR3 protein: CASSQGLAGENEQFF
V gene: TRBV4-2
J gene: TRBJ2-1
clone size: -
D gene: TRBD2

CDR3 DNA: TGCGCCAGCAGCTCACGACTGCTAGCGAGACACCCTGACAATGAGCAGTTCTTC
CDR3 protein: CASSSRLLARHPDNEQFF
V gene: TRBV4-3
J gene: TRBJ2-1
clone size: -
D gene: -